These 18 T cell receptor beta chains were all obtained from the same sample, sequenced in a study of T-cell memory formation after mild COVID-19. MiXCR, applied by TCRdb to the 5' RACE reads, yields one record per CDR3 protein. The sample includes hundreds of thousands of distinct CDR3 sequences, around 27% of them seen just once. The sequencing sample was made of PBMCs or a T cell subset sorted from them (not recorded which). The receptors were sampled from an adult woman who had mild COVID-19 (a few samples of this study predate the infection). Cell type and time point are not known.

The CDR3 here is CSAPLVASVPYNEQFF. CDR3 DNA: TGCAGTGCCCCTCTCGTGGCTAGCGTCCCCTACAATGAGCAGTTCTTC. V gene TRBV20-1 combines with J gene TRBJ2-1, with a weak D call TRBD2 (6 bases). Germline-derived CDR1 and CDR2 are DFQATT and SNEGSKA (reference sequence). The CDR3 runs to 16 residues. Trimming took off 6 bases at V and 2 bases at J, with 20 bases between the two ends.

This chain uses TRBV12-3 or TRBV12-4 with TRBJ2-1, with a possible D match to TRBD2 (6 bases). This CDR3 contains 14 residues. Trimming cost V 4 bases and J 2 bases, with 9 bases left between them. CDR3 protein: CASSSAGTYNEQFF. The CDR3 DNA reads TGTGCCAGCAGTTCGGCGGGAACCTACAATGAGCAGTTCTTC.

The chain uses TRBV5-6 and TRBJ2-3, with D tentatively TRBD1 (6 bases). The CDR3 has 15 amino acids. The germline V and J ends were trimmed by 3 bases and 0 bases, with 11 bases remaining between them. Germline CDR1 reads SGHDT; CDR2 reads YYEEEE. The chain's CDR3 is CASSYTGSSTDTQYF. CDR3 DNA sequence: TGTGCCAGCAGCTATACAGGGTCCAGCACAGATACGCAGTATTTT.

This clonotype showed up just a few times. The chain carries TRBV9 and TRBJ2-3; TRBD2 matches 12 bases. The germline V gene has CDR1 SGDLS and CDR2 YYNGEE. With 6 bases clipped from V and 11 bases from J, the junction kept 10 bases outside the gene matches. CDR3 size: 14 residues. The CDR3 sequence is CASTPLAGGPGQYF. In DNA form, the CDR3 reads TGTGCCAGCACCCCCCTAGCGGGGGGGCCGGGGCAGTATTTT.

In its sample, this clonotype was seen a few times. This chain uses TRBV30 with TRBJ2-7; the D is unclear. Trimming left V 0 bases short and J 1 base short, with 22 bases between. This CDR3 is 18 amino acids long. The germline gives CDR1 GTSNPN, CDR2 SVGIG (reference sequence). The CDR3 is CAWSVSALRFGPSYEQYF. CDR3 nucleotide sequence: TGTGCCTGGAGTGTATCGGCACTCCGTTTCGGGCCTTCCTACGAGCAGTACTTC.

This clonotype was observed at least ten times. The chain employs TRBV6-4 and TRBJ2-1; 12 nucleotides agree with TRBD2. Germline V gene data show CDR1 as MRHNA and CDR2 as SNTAGT. The CDR3 sequence is 14 residues long. V lost 10 bases to trimming and J lost 9 bases; unmatched junction nucleotides: 10. The CDR3 nucleotides read TGTGCCACCCGACTAGCGGGAGAGCTAGGTGAGCAGTTCTTC. It yields the protein CATRLAGELGEQFF.

The rearrangement links TRBV29-1 to TRBJ2-7; D uncertain. This CDR3 spans 11 amino acids. Deletions cut 3 bases from V and 3 bases from J, with 6 bases between. Per the germline V gene, CDR1 is SQVTM and CDR2 is ANQGSEA. The CDR3 DNA is TGCAGCGTTGATACCCTCTACGAGCAGTACTTC. It specifies CSVDTLYEQYF.

This clonotype was seen at least ten times. The genes are TRBV3-1 and TRBJ2-7; D may be TRBD1 (6 bases). The ends were cut back, 6 bases at V and 6 bases at J, with 12 bases in the middle. Per the germline V gene, CDR1 is LGHDT and CDR2 is YNNKEL (reference sequence). This CDR3 has 12 residues. The CDR3 sequence: CASSPQGSEQYF. The CDR3 DNA follows: TGTGCCAGCAGTCCCCAGGGGAGCGAGCAGTACTTC.

The chain carries TRBV5-1 and TRBJ1-2, with a weak D call TRBD1 (5 bases). Germline loops: CDR1 SGHRS, CDR2 YFSETQ. Trimming cost V 4 bases and J 7 bases, with 17 bases left between them. This CDR3 is 14 amino acids long. For the CDR3, the DNA is TGCGCCAGCAGCCCTGACGGGACGACGGGTGGCTACACCTTC. Amino acid sequence: CASSPDGTTGGYTF.

The chain recombines TRBV6-5 with TRBJ1-1; D is undetermined. This CDR3 has 13 residues. The germline V gene encodes CDR1 MNHEY and CDR2 SVGAGI. The V end lost 6 bases, the J end lost 3 bases, and 11 bases lay between the germline ends. CDR3 DNA sequence: TGTGCCAGCAGAGAACGAAGGGACACTGAAGCTTTCTTT. Its protein product is CASRERRDTEAFF.

This sequence joins TRBV30 and TRBJ2-5; 8 bases line up with TRBD2. V shed 0 bases, J shed 3 bases, and the junction held 6 bases outside the gene matches. CDR1 and CDR2 from the germline V gene are GTSNPN and SVGIG (reference sequence). This CDR3 has 15 residues. CDR3 sequence: CAWSVGAGVEETQYF. The DNA for the CDR3 is TGTGCCTGGAGTGTGGGAGCGGGAGTTGAAGAGACCCAGTACTTC.

The rearrangement uses TRBV6-5 and TRBJ1-4; D gene uncertain. Germline CDR1 MNHEY, CDR2 SVGAGI. The CDR3 consists of 12 residues. The V and J ends lost 5 bases and 7 bases respectively, with 8 bases between them. The CDR3, as DNA: TGTGCCAGCAGTCAACTCGGTGAAAAACTGTTTTTT. Protein: CASSQLGEKLFF.

The chain couples TRBV19 to TRBJ1-1; 7 nucleotides agree with TRBD1. The V gene's germline CDR1 is LNHDA and CDR2 SQIVND (reference sequence). The CDR3 spans 12 residues. V shed 10 bases, J shed 5 bases, and the junction held 7 bases outside the gene matches. The CDR3 loop is CATQGRWTEAFF. The CDR3 DNA is TGTGCCACACAGGGGCGGTGGACTGAAGCTTTCTTT.

The chain has TRBV5-1 and TRBJ2-5; D gene ambiguous. Germline loops: CDR1 SGHRS, CDR2 YFSETQ. Trimming left V 3 bases short and J 4 bases short, with 13 bases between. The CDR3 consists of 14 residues. This CDR3 is CASSSAGLGETQYF. CDR3 nucleotide sequence: TGCGCCAGCAGCTCGGCTGGGCTGGGAGAGACCCAGTACTTC. The full variable domain, completed using reference TRBV5-1 and TRBJ2-5, is KAGVTQTPRYLIKTRGQQVTLSCSPISGHRSVSWYQQTPGQGLQFLFEYFSETQRNKGNFPGRFSGRQFSNSRSEMNVSTLELGDSALYLCASSSAGLGETQYFGPGTRLLVL.

The J gene is TRBJ2-2, the V gene TRBV6-6; D is undetermined. Trimming took 6 bases from V and 7 from J, leaving 15 bases between them. CDR1 and CDR2 from the germline V gene are MNHNY and SVGAGI (reference sequence). The CDR3 loop spans 14 amino acids. CDR3 sequence: CASSPKVSSGELFF. As DNA, the CDR3 is TGTGCCAGCAGCCCAAAGGTTTCTAGCGGGGAGCTGTTTTTT.

The chain has TRBV29-1 and TRBJ2-3, with 11 bases lining up with TRBD2. There are 17 residues in the CDR3. Unmatched junction bases numbered 7, after V lost 2 bases and J lost 0 bases. CDR1 is SQVTM, CDR2 ANQGSEA, per germline. The CDR3 region is CSVELLAGGMSTDTQYF. The CDR3 DNA reads TGCAGCGTTGAATTGCTAGCGGGGGGAATGAGCACAGATACGCAGTATTTT.

There are a few counts of this clonotype. The V gene is TRBV25-1, the J gene TRBJ2-3, with D maybe TRBD1 (6 bases). Germline V gives CDR1 MGHDK, CDR2 SYGVNS. V lost 7 bases and J 4 bases, leaving 9 bases between the germline ends. This CDR3 comprises 12 residues. The CDR3 loop is CASKQGSDTQYF. CDR3 DNA sequence: TGTGCCAGCAAACAGGGATCAGATACGCAGTATTTT.

In its sample, this clonotype was seen a few times. The rearrangement uses TRBV7-3 and TRBJ2-1; 10 bases match TRBD1. CDR1 and CDR2 (germline): SGHTA, FQGTGA. The CDR3 is 15 residues long. J was trimmed by 6 bases and V by 8 bases; bases with no gene match: 10. CDR3 sequence reads: CASGPGTGDPNEQFF. The CDR3 nucleotides read TGTGCCAGCGGACCGGGGACAGGGGACCCCAATGAGCAGTTCTTC.